This TCR beta chain was recovered during a study of CXCR3-negative and CXCR3-positive naive CD8 T cells (dated by TCRdb to 2018 to 2020). About the full investigation: Some 130 million TRB reads were obtained in total, roughly 1.5 +/- 0.3 million reads per library. The TRBV-TRBJ cluster analysis covered naive subsets from several donors and memory cells from 3 donors. Data from 11 donors, pooled across two independent experiments, went into the diversity and physicochemical repertoire analyses.

Reads for this sample came from a NextSeq 550. The Human TCR Profiling Kit (MiLaboratory) was used to prepare UMI-labeled 5' RACE TRB cDNA libraries. cDNA synthesis used the entire amount of extracted RNA, and PCR amplification then used the entire amount of cDNA produced. The libraries were made side by side, with each library going through the same number of PCR cycles. On the authors' methods: MIGEC and MiXCR extracted about 50,000 +/- 10,000 unique UMI-labeled TRB cDNA molecules per library, requiring at least two reads per UMI. On average, each library contained about 40,000 +/- 10,000 functional in-frame TRB CDR3 nucleotide clonotypes without stop codons. Diversity metrics, including normalized Shannon-Wiener and Chao1, were computed in VDJtools after downsampling to 5000 UMI-labeled TRB molecules per sample. Clonotype-size-weighted physicochemical properties of the central five CDR3 residues (interaction energy, strength, volume and Kidera factor 4) were computed in VDJtools. The reads were reprocessed in TCRdb, with one entry per CDR3 protein sequence and no accompanying DNA. TCRdb's processing, not the study's, gives the V and J calls here. This sample's table has entries for roughly 24,000 distinct CDR3 sequences. Jointly, the top ten make up less than 3.5% of the sample.

The germline V gene specifies SGHTA as CDR1 and FQGNSA as CDR2. CDR3 length: 14 amino acids, cysteine to phenylalanine. No DNA sequence is on record. This clonotype is medium-sized (0.01 to 0.1%), judged from its frequency; no count is recorded. No cognate antigen has been identified for it. Each CD8+ T cell subset was flow-sorted in triplicate, and 300,000 or so cells per subset were placed directly into RLT lysis buffer. Naive CD8+ T cells were defined stringently as CD45RO-CCR7+CD27+CD95- to exclude memory contaminants. Using standard density gradient centrifugation, peripheral blood mononuclear cells were isolated from buffy coats. A FACSAria III was used to flow-sort naive CXCR3-negative and CXCR3-positive CD8+ T cells. Total RNA was extracted from sorted cells using an RNeasy Mini Kit. The study at large found these results: Because CXCR3 expression was partially decreased after cryopreservation, freshly isolated PBMCs were used for most assays. Both naive subsets had comparably high repertoire diversity, while memory CD8+ T cells had much lower repertoire diversity. Naive CXCR3-negative and CXCR3-positive cells from the same donor showed similar TRBV-TRBJ usage, whereas memory cells showed distinct patterns. Because surface CD5, which has been linked to self-reactivity in mice, was comparable between naive subsets, TCR interaction strength was also inferred from TRB CDR3 physicochemical properties. TRB CDR3s from CXCR3-positive naive cells showed higher hydrophobicity (lower Kidera factor 4), lower energy, and higher strength and volume indices than CXCR3-negative naive cells.

The chain uses TRBV7-2 and TRBJ1-1. This receptor was identified in a human donor in good health. Some clones in this sample may be carry-over from other donors' samples. Sequenced: naive CXCR3- CD8+ T cells from blood. What the cell subset or site label conveys for this sample: CD45RO-CCR7+CD27+CD95- naive CD8+ T cells lacking CXCR3 (TNR3-). The CDR3 has the sequence CASSLGGGDTEAFF.